Sequencing of this TCR beta chain was carried out in a study of cytomegalovirus exposure and HLA in healthy donors. V was shortened by 1 base and J by 10 bases, with 9 bases between the two germline ends. This CDR3 spans 12 amino acids. Primers included in the PCR were 60 Vbeta and 13 Jbeta primers. Clones were sequenced by immunoSEQ multiplex PCR, and TCRdb holds only the in-frame ones, with some missing. The data show 74,000 or so clones, over 65% seen once. Study outcomes and limitations: Confirmation was obtained in vitro that three CMV-associated chains are specific for CMV antigens.

Concerning this clone: The antigen remains unidentified.

The sequence was collected from a man between 45 and 60 years old in good health and CMV-seropositive. Sequenced material: PBMCs. The chain recombines TRBV5-3 with TRBJ2-1, with D possibly matching TRBD2 (6 bases). TRBV5-3 is an ORF for which the function is uncertain. CDR3 protein: CARSLRRAEQFF. Written as DNA, the CDR3 is TGTGCCAGAAGCTTGCGGAGGGCCGAGCAGTTCTTC.